This note documents a single TCR beta chain sequence. Its antigen remains unidentified. Assay used: immunoSEQ multiplex PCR; TCRdb lists only in-frame clones, some missing. The sample carries roughly 240,000 clones, 70% to 90% recorded once. Stated treatment: over 15 received Ad26.COV2.S at low or high dose, single or two shots; 5 received placebo; per-sample allocation not given. Specimen acquisition occurred on day 63 following the initial vaccine or placebo injection. This sample stems from a study of Ad26.COV2.S vaccination and SARS-CoV-2 variants. The wider study: In the COV1001 trial, the donor was in the Ad26.COV2.S arm.

Regarding the study as a whole: There was reportedly substantial breadth in spike-specific CD8+ and CD4+ T cell responses after vaccination.

The CDR3 is 12 residues long. Germline assignment: CDR1 SGHTA and CDR2 FQGNSA. The V gene lost 2 bases and the J gene lost 3 bases, with 5 bases spanning the gap. The chain employs TRBV7-2 and TRBJ2-7, with D perhaps matching TRBD1 (5 bases). The sequence was obtained from a person aged 18-65 years who received the Ad26.COV2.S COVID-19 vaccine or a placebo. The sample was peripheral blood, taken in a trial of Ad26.COV2.S vaccine versus placebo. Written as DNA, the CDR3 is TGTGCCAGCAGCTTAAGGGGCTACGAGCAGTACTTC. Its protein is CASSLRGYEQYF.